A selection of T cell receptor beta chains follows, all from one sample in a study of long-term antiretroviral therapy in people with HIV. Repertoires were generated with immunoSEQ multiplex PCR, while TCRdb's copy carries only in-frame clones and drops some. This sample has approximately 31,000 clones, with about 97% found just once. This material consisted of unsorted PBMCs, taken 6.9 years after starting antiretroviral therapy. The receptor set was obtained from a man younger than 40 with HIV. Both conserved end residues are part of each CDR3. The D gene is left open where the match is weak. Where a row states a size, it is once, few, many or the class of an expanded clone; other rows omit it.

CDR3 length	V gene	clone size	D gene	J gene	CDR3 DNA	CDR3 protein
17	TRBV4-1	.	.	TRBJ1-5	TGCGCCAGCAGCCAAGATCCTTCGGCGGGCGGCAATCAGCCCCAGCATTTT	CASSQDPSAGGNQPQHF
14	TRBV7-6	.	.	TRBJ1-1	TGTGCCAGCAGCTTAGGCGAGATGAACACTGAAGCTTTCTTT	CASSLGEMNTEAFF
15	TRBV6-5	.	.	TRBJ2-1	TGTGCCAGCAGTTCAGGGAGGGACATGGTGAATGAGCAGTTCTTC	CASSSGRDMVNEQFF
14	TRBV2	once	TRBD2	TRBJ2-3	TGTGCCAGCAGTTCTAGCGGTAGCACAGATACGCAGTATTTT	CASSSSGSTDTQYF
16	TRBV5-6	.	TRBD2	TRBJ2-3	TGTGCCAGCAGCGAGGAAAGACTAGCGGGAGCAGATACGCAGTATTTT	CASSEERLAGADTQYF
12	TRBV7-2	.	.	TRBJ2-2	TGTGCCAGCAGCTTAGCAGGCGGGGAGCTGTTTTTT	CASSLAGGELFF
15	TRBV6-1	.	.	TRBJ2-5	TGTGCCAGCAGTCCCCCCCCGGGAAGGGCAGAGACCCAGTACTTC	CASSPPPGRAETQYF
13	TRBV4-2	.	.	TRBJ2-7	TGTGCCAGCAGCACGGCCGCTGTAGAGCGGCAGTACTTC	CASSTAAVERQYF
13	TRBV4-1	.	.	TRBJ2-1	TGCGCCAGCAGCCAAGAGAGGGGAAATGAGCAGTTCTTC	CASSQERGNEQFF
12	TRBV2	.	.	TRBJ1-1	TGTGCCAGCGGACATTCGAACACTGAAGCTTTCTTT	CASGHSNTEAFF
15	TRBV9	.	TRBD2	TRBJ2-3	TGTGCCAGCAGCGCACTAGCGAAGATCACAGATACGCAGTATTTT	CASSALAKITDTQYF
14	TRBV7-3	.	.	TRBJ2-1	TGTGCCAGCAGCTTAGGAGGGGGAGACAATGAGCAGTTCTTC	CASSLGGGDNEQFF
15	TRBV7-8	.	.	TRBJ1-4	TGTGCCAGCAGCCCCCGTTACAGACCGAATGAAAAACTGTTTTTT	CASSPRYRPNEKLFF
13	TRBV6-1	.	.	TRBJ2-3	TGTGCCAGCAGCCCCGGCGGCACAGATACGCAGTATTTT	CASSPGGTDTQYF
10	TRBV7-9	.	.	TRBJ2-1	TGTGCCAGCGCCTCTAATGAGCAGTTCTTC	CASASNEQFF
13	TRBV5-8	once	.	TRBJ1-1	TGTGCCAGCAGCTTAACAGTGAACACTGAAGCTTTCTTT	CASSLTVNTEAFF
15	TRBV7-2	.	TRBD2	TRBJ2-1	TGTGCCAGCAGCTTAGATAGCGGGAGTTTTAATGAGCAGTTCTTC	CASSLDSGSFNEQFF
14	TRBV7-8	.	.	TRBJ1-4	TGTGCCAGCAGCCTCGGTGGGGGTAACGAAAAACTGTTTTTT	CASSLGGGNEKLFF
14	TRBV6-1	.	.	TRBJ1-1	TGTGCCAGTCGGAGGGAAGCTGCTGACACTGAAGCTTTCTTT	CASRREAADTEAFF
12	TRBV7-9	.	.	TRBJ1-1	TGTGCCAGCAGCTTCGGGAACACTGAAGCTTTCTTT	CASSFGNTEAFF
14	TRBV2	.	.	TRBJ1-1	TGTGCCAGCAGCCTCGGACAGAGTAACACTGAAGCTTTCTTT	CASSLGQSNTEAFF
16	TRBV5-6	once	TRBD1	TRBJ1-1	TGTGCCAGCAGCGCGTATGGACAGGCCGGAAGCACTGAAGCTTTCTTT	CASSAYGQAGSTEAFF
14	TRBV6-1	.	.	TRBJ1-2	TGTGCCAGTACCCCTTTCAGGGGAATAGAGGGCTACACCTTC	CASTPFRGIEGYTF
16	TRBV19	.	TRBD1	TRBJ1-2	TGTGCCAGTAGTATTTCGGGACAGGCAAGGGGCTATGGCTACACCTTC	CASSISGQARGYGYTF
14	TRBV4-1	.	.	TRBJ1-5	TGCGCCAGCAGCCAGGGGGGGCAATATCAGCCCCAGCATTTT	CASSQGGQYQPQHF
15	TRBV5-1	.	.	TRBJ2-5	TGCGCCAGCAGCTTGAATCGGGGCCCTCAAGAGACCCAGTACTTC	CASSLNRGPQETQYF
14	TRBV12-5	once	.	TRBJ1-2	TGTGCTAGTGGTTCGGGCAGGGGCTCGTTCGGCTACACCTTC	CASGSGRGSFGYTF
12	TRBV5-1	.	.	TRBJ2-7	TGCGCCAGCAGCTTTCGGGGGCCCGAGCAGTACTTC	CASSFRGPEQYF
14	TRBV2	.	TRBD1	TRBJ2-7	TGTGCCAGCACTTCCAGGGGGTACGCCGACGAGCAGTACTTC	CASTSRGYADEQYF
11	TRBV7-9	.	.	TRBJ2-5	TGTGCCAGCAGCTTCTCAGAGACCCAGTACTTC	CASSFSETQYF
18	TRBV27	.	TRBD2	TRBJ2-7	TGTGCCAGCTCCCCGGGACTAGCGGGAGTCGAGGCCTACTACGAGCAGTACTTC	CASSPGLAGVEAYYEQYF
12	TRBV29-1	.	TRBD1	TRBJ2-7	TGCAGCGCCGCGGGACAGGGCTACGAGCAGTACTTC	CSAAGQGYEQYF
17	TRBV7-2	.	TRBD1	TRBJ2-7	TGTGCCAGCAGCTTCGAAGCGGACAGGGGGCTTTTATACGAGCAGTACTTC	CASSFEADRGLLYEQYF
14	TRBV2	.	.	TRBJ2-1	TGTGCCAGCAGTGAACCGGACGGATACAATGAGCAGTTCTTC	CASSEPDGYNEQFF
14	TRBV7-9	.	.	TRBJ2-1	TGTGCCAGCAGCAAAACAGCGGCCTACAATGAGCAGTTCTTC	CASSKTAAYNEQFF
10	TRBV20-1	.	.	TRBJ2-1	TGCAGTGCAAACCGGGCCGGGGGGTTCTTC	CSANRAGGFF
14	TRBV19	once	.	TRBJ1-5	TGTGCCAGTAGCCACCCGACCATTCCTCAGCCCCAGCATTTT	CASSHPTIPQPQHF
16	TRBV5-1	.	.	TRBJ1-1	TGCGCCAGCAGCTTGGTCTATCCGGGGCTGGGCACTGAAGCTTTCTTT	CASSLVYPGLGTEAFF
17	TRBV25-1	.	TRBD1	TRBJ2-7	TGTGCCAGCATCCTTGACCCGGGACAGGGCATAACCTACGAGCAGTACTTC	CASILDPGQGITYEQYF
13	TRBV29-1	once	TRBD2	TRBJ2-1	TGCAGCGGCGGTGGGGGGGACTACAATGAGCAGTTCTTC	CSGGGGDYNEQFF
15	TRBV6-5	once	.	TRBJ1-6	TGTGCCAGCAGGTGGACAATCCAAGATAATTCACCCCTCCACTTT	CASRWTIQDNSPLHF
13	TRBV6-6	.	.	TRBJ1-2	TGTGCCAGCAGTTATCAGAGCAACTATGGCTACACCTTC	CASSYQSNYGYTF
14	TRBV7-7	.	.	TRBJ2-1	TGTGCTAGCAGCCCTCGGCAGGGTTACAATGAGCAGTTCTTC	CASSPRQGYNEQFF
13	TRBV29-1	.	.	TRBJ2-1	TGCAGCATGTACTACGGGGGCGCGTATGAGCAGTTCTTC	CSMYYGGAYEQFF
16	TRBV5-1	.	TRBD2	TRBJ2-3	TGCGCCAGCAGCTGGAAGACTAGCGGGAGCCCCAATACGCAGTATTTT	CASSWKTSGSPNTQYF
15	TRBV2	.	TRBD1	TRBJ2-3	TGTGCCAGCAGTCGGACAGGCGCCAGCACAGATACGCAGTATTTT	CASSRTGASTDTQYF
12	TRBV29-1	.	.	TRBJ2-2	TGCAGCGTTCGAAGCAACACCGGGGAGCTGTTTTTT	CSVRSNTGELFF
17	TRBV19	.	.	TRBJ1-6	TGTGCCAGTAGTATAGGTTGGGCCCCGGCAAGAAATTCACCCCTCCACTTT	CASSIGWAPARNSPLHF
13	TRBV4-1	.	.	TRBJ1-5	TGCGCCAGCAGCCCCTACCTTTATCAGCCCCAGCATTTT	CASSPYLYQPQHF
12	TRBV2	.	.	TRBJ2-5	TGTGCCAGCAGTTCCCGGTTTTGGACCCAGTACTTC	CASSSRFWTQYF